The entry that follows covers one T cell receptor (beta chain) sequence. Its antigen is not identified. The CDR3 has 15 residues. Germline V CDR1 and CDR2: LNHDA, SQIVND (reference sequence). Trimming pared 3 bases from V and 0 bases from J, leaving 11 bases between. This specimen belongs to a study of T cells after yellow fever vaccination. TCRdb reanalysed the 5' RACE reads using MiXCR and keeps one entry per CDR3 protein. The sample includes 320,000 or so distinct CDR3 sequences, around 8.1% of them seen just once. Whole-study results and caveats: The study found a weaker secondary response that peaked faster, day 5 versus 15. Re-detected after boosting: most primary clones, almost 97% of CD4 and under 90% of CD8. Overall, a small share of clonotypes was seen in both CD4 and CD8 compartments.

This TCR came from a man aged 18 to 30 who received the YFV17D yellow fever vaccine. The rearrangement links TRBV19 to TRBJ1-1, with a weak D call TRBD1 (5 bases). Here the sequenced sample was PBMCs, taken more than 40 days after the first yellow fever vaccination. CDR3 sequence reads: CASSIVGTLNTEAFF. The CDR3 DNA reads as TGTGCCAGTAGTATCGTCGGGACTTTGAACACTGAAGCTTTCTTT.